The clone carrying this TCR beta chain was seen a few times. What it binds is unknown. This may stem from a read error, because a much larger clone lies one nucleotide away. This entry is derived from a study of blood T cells in healthy people across ages. Findings and limits, study-wide: Unknown donor CMV status possibly confounded expanded clonotype changes. Observed TCR beta diversity per million T cells went down as age went up. This fall followed a roughly linear course with age.

This CDR3 region has 12 residues. Germline CDR1 is DFQATT and CDR2 is SNEGSKA (reference sequence). Total RNA was isolated from each sample in quantities of at least 6 micrograms. Through a sample-barcoded 5' primer and a J-beta primer mix, a second PCR was run for roughly 7 to 12 cycles. Each cDNA molecule was tagged by a template-switch adaptor with 12 random nucleotides. Each CDR3 protein is one row after TCRdb ran MiXCR on the 5' RACE reads. The sample has about 570,000 distinct CDR3 sequences; about 26% are singletons. Material: blood. This rearrangement joins TRBV20-1 to TRBJ1-3; D call uncertain. This clonotype originated in a woman in her 70s in good health. The CDR3 loop is CSARGSGDTIYF. CDR3 DNA: TGCAGTGCTAGGGGTTCTGGAGACACCATATATTTT.